This T cell receptor (beta chain) was captured by sequencing in a study of spatial heterogeneity in lung cancer. Overall study findings and caveats: Ubiquitous expanded tumor TCRs were seen in blood more at resection than at follow-up.

TCRdb redid the calling of the 5' RACE reads with MiXCR, one entry per CDR3 protein. The data show around 24,000 distinct CDR3 sequences, roughly 12% seen once. This clonotype was found many times. Its target is unknown. The sample's time point: sample taken at primary tumor resection. Extraction of whole RNA from tumor, nontumor lung or frozen PBMC preceded unsorted sequencing. There were roughly 72 donors, all of them untreated patients with early-stage non-small cell lung cancer. Between the trimmed V and J ends, which lost 2 bases and 5 bases, there was a span of 15 bases. The CDR3 runs 15 residues. Looked up from germline, CDR1 is MNHEY and CDR2 is SVGEGT.

Material: PBMCs, obtained at surgery. The receptor was derived from a female donor with early-stage non-small cell lung cancer. The chain couples TRBV6-2 or TRBV6-3 to TRBJ2-5; D is possibly TRBD1 (6 bases). This chain's CDR3 is CASSYKRQAGETQYF. The CDR3 DNA reads TGTGCCAGCAGTTACAAGAGACAGGCCGGGGAGACCCAGTACTTC.